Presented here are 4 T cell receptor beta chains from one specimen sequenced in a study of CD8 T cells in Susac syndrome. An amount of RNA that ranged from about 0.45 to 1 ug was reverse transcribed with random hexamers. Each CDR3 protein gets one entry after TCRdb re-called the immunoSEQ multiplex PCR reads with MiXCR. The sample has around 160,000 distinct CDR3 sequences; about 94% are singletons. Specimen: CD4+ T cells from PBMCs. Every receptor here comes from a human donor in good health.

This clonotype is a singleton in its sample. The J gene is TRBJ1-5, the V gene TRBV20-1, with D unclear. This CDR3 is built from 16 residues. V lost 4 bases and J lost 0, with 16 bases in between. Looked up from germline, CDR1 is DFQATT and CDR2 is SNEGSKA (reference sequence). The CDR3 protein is CSAMPSIRISNQPQHF. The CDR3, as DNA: TGCAGTGCTATGCCCTCGATTCGGATTAGCAATCAGCCCCAGCATTTT.

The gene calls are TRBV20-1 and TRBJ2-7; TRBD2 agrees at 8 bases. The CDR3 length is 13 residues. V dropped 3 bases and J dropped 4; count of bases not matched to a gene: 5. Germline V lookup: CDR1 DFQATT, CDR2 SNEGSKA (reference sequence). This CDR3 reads CSARDSGVYEQYF. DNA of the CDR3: TGCAGTGCTAGGGATAGCGGGGTTTACGAGCAGTACTTC.

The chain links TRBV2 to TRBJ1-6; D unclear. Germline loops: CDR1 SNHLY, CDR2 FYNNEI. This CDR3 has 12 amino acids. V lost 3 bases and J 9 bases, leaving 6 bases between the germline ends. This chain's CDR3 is CASSEGFSPLHF. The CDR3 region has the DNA TGTGCCAGCAGTGAGGGGTTTTCACCCCTCCACTTT.

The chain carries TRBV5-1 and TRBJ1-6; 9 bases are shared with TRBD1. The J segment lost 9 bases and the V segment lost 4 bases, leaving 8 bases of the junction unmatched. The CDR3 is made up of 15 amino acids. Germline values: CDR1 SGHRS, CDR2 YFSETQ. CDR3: CASSLQGQGASPLHF. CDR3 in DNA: TGCGCCAGCAGCCTGCAGGGACAGGGTGCTTCACCCCTCCACTTT.